The sample holds a few counts of the clone carrying this T cell receptor beta chain. Its antigen is still unknown. Using a J-beta primer mix together with a sample-barcoded 5' primer, a second PCR was run for about 6 to 12 cycles. TCRdb independently ran MiXCR on the 5' RACE reads; one entry per CDR3 protein. Of 700,000 to 950,000 distinct CDR3 sequences listed, roughly 64% are singletons. This CDR3 has 13 residues. Per the germline V gene, CDR1 is SQVTM and CDR2 is ANQGSEA. Trimming shortened V by 0 bases and J by 2 bases, and 6 bases separated the two germline ends. These data belong to a study of blood T cells in healthy people across ages. Study-wide findings and caveats: Researchers judged that diversity estimates from one million T cells fell short of true values.

The receptor was derived from a young man in good health. The rearrangement uses TRBV29-1 and TRBJ2-3, with unresolved D. Sequencing used blood. The CDR3 DNA reads TGCAGCGTTGAAGATCATATCACAGATACGCAGTATTTT. It translates to CSVEDHITDTQYF.